The clone carrying this TCR beta chain was detected many times. Its antigen remains unidentified. Quantitative 5'-RACE with molecular barcodes produced the TCR beta libraries. TCRdb used MiXCR to reprocess the 5' RACE reads, holding one entry per CDR3 protein. The data contain 300,000 to 350,000 distinct CDR3 sequences, about 20% of them singletons. The source of the sample is a study of CD8 T cells in ankylosing spondylitis. Regarding the study as a whole: A TCR beta motif of several highly homologous variants appeared characteristic of ankylosing spondylitis blood. Reportedly, significant enrichment of disease-linked clones occurred in matched ankylosing spondylitis synovial fluid. Clones that were linked to disease were CD8+ and were relatively rare in peripheral blood.

The CDR3 loop spans 13 amino acids. V dropped 5 bases and J dropped 6 bases, with 11 bases sitting between them. The V and J genes are TRBV12-3 or TRBV12-4 and TRBJ1-5; maybe TRBD1 (5 bases). Input material: blood, either unsorted or a sorted T cell fraction (not recorded which). The TCR originated in a female donor with ankylosing spondylitis or in good health (not recorded which). Here the CDR3 reads CASSLTAGQPQHF. The CDR3 coding sequence is TGTGCCAGCAGTCTGACAGCCGGTCAGCCCCAGCATTTT.